This TCR beta chain was recovered during a study of T cells in Graves' hyperthyroidism and ophthalmopathy. This clonotype was counted only a few times. Germline-derived CDR1 and CDR2 are LNHNV and YYDKDF (reference sequence). The V end was cut by 0 bases, the J end by 4 bases, with 13 bases between. The CDR3 extends over 16 amino acids. Using RNA transcripts as the source, TCR beta CDR3 regions were amplified. With the HTBI primer set, the TCR CDR3 went through a first round of RT-PCR. MiXCR, applied by TCRdb to the multiplex PCR reads, yields one record per CDR3 protein. The sample has a few hundred thousand distinct CDR3 sequences, approximately 16% seen once.

This TCR was recovered from a woman between 35 and 50 years old with Graves' ophthalmopathy. This chain connects TRBV15 to TRBJ2-1, with a weak D call TRBD2 (6 bases). Sample: blood. The CDR3 DNA sequence: TGTGCCACCAGCAGAGAATACGGGGGAGCTTACAATGAGCAGTTCTTC. Translating gives CATSREYGGAYNEQFF.